These T cell receptor beta chains were read from a single sample in a study of human T cells and chemical hapten exposure. TCRdb used MiXCR to reprocess the RACE reads, holding one entry per CDR3 protein. The sample lists 350,000 to 400,000 distinct CDR3 sequences; about 6% were seen once. The sample here was whole blood, taken in connection with sensitization to the hapten diphenylcyclopropenone (DPC). The receptors shown here come from a woman under 30 with alopecia areata. Some clones in this sample may be carry-over from other donors' samples. Both conserved end residues are part of each CDR3. A D gene is named only where the DNA matches it firmly. A clone size is listed for some rows: how often the clone was seen (once, few, many), or a class if it is expanded.

d_call | j_call | cdr3_length | v_call | clone_size | cdr3_aa | cdr3_nt
- | TRBJ2-4 | 18 | TRBV6-2/TRBV6-3 | - | CASSSDTGKIPAKNIQYF | TGTGCCAGCAGTTCCGATACAGGGAAAATACCAGCCAAAAACATTCAGTACTTC
- | TRBJ1-6 | 16 | TRBV7-2 | many | CASSLAGGRPGSPLHF | TGTGCCAGCAGCTTAGCAGGGGGGCGCCCAGGTTCACCCCTCCACTTT
- | TRBJ1-6 | 13 | TRBV28 | many | CASGITQNSPLHF | TGTGCCAGCGGAATAACGCAGAATTCACCCCTCCACTTT
- | TRBJ2-1 | 17 | TRBV6-5 | few | CASSHPSKQFTYNEQFF | TGTGCCAGCAGTCACCCCTCGAAACAGTTTACCTACAATGAGCAGTTCTTC
TRBD1 | TRBJ2-3 | 16 | TRBV20-1 | few | CSASGRAGGSTDTQYF | TGCAGTGCTAGCGGTAGGGCAGGGGGTAGTACAGATACGCAGTATTTT
TRBD2 | TRBJ2-5 | 16 | TRBV27 | many | CASSLGGGASEETQYF | TGTGCCAGCAGTTTGGGCGGGGGGGCTAGCGAGGAGACCCAGTACTTC
TRBD1 | TRBJ1-6 | 13 | TRBV12-3/TRBV12-4 | few | CASRGQNNSPLHF | TGTGCCAGCAGGGGACAGAATAATTCACCCCTCCACTTT
TRBD2 | TRBJ2-2 | 16 | TRBV12-3/TRBV12-4 | many | CASSLGSGDNTGELFF | TGTGCCAGCAGTTTGGGTAGCGGGGACAACACCGGGGAGCTGTTTTTT
TRBD1 | TRBJ2-3 | 16 | TRBV6-1 | few | CASSEEGTGGPDTQYF | TGTGCCAGCAGTGAAGAAGGGACAGGGGGTCCAGATACGCAGTATTTT
- | TRBJ2-5 | 16 | TRBV10-3 | - | CAISAESGRGRKTQYF | TGTGCCATCAGTGCGGAATCGGGCAGGGGTCGAAAGACCCAGTACTTC
TRBD1 | TRBJ1-5 | 14 | TRBV4-3 | many | CASSQGQGQGPQHF | TGCGCCAGCAGCCAAGGACAGGGCCAAGGGCCCCAGCATTTT
- | TRBJ1-5 | 15 | TRBV7-2 | many | CASSLGFQSNQPQHF | TGTGCCAGCAGCTTAGGGTTCCAGTCGAATCAGCCCCAGCATTTT
- | TRBJ1-2 | 14 | TRBV4-2 | many | CASSLAEGGYGYTF | TGTGCCAGCAGCCTAGCAGAGGGCGGCTATGGCTACACCTTC
- | TRBJ1-5 | 13 | TRBV3-1 | many | CASTTRGSQPQHF | TGTGCCAGCACCACCCGGGGAAGTCAGCCCCAGCATTTT
- | TRBJ2-1 | 14 | TRBV6-2/TRBV6-3 | few | CASTVHSTGDEQFF | TGTGCCAGCACCGTTCACTCGACGGGTGATGAGCAGTTCTTC
- | TRBJ1-1 | 13 | TRBV28 | medium-sized | CASRPTETTEAFF | TGTGCCAGCAGGCCAACAGAGACCACTGAAGCTTTCTTT
- | TRBJ2-5 | 16 | TRBV7-9 | - | CASSDRLRTGQETQYF | TGTGCCAGCAGCGATCGGCTGAGGACGGGTCAAGAGACCCAGTACTTC
- | TRBJ1-2 | 14 | TRBV12-3/TRBV12-4 | many | CASRPGQFFYGYTF | TGTGCCAGCAGGCCCGGACAGTTTTTCTATGGCTACACCTTC
- | TRBJ2-7 | 15 | TRBV7-6 | few | CASSLYASPTYEQYF | TGTGCCAGCAGCTTATACGCGTCGCCCACCTACGAGCAGTACTTC
- | TRBJ1-2 | 12 | TRBV28 | many | CASSRVDYGYTF | TGTGCCAGCAGCCGTGTCGACTATGGCTACACCTTC
- | TRBJ1-4 | 13 | TRBV7-9 | many | CASSLALREKLFF | TGTGCCAGCAGCTTAGCCCTGCGGGAAAAACTGTTTTTT
- | TRBJ2-6 | 15 | TRBV11-2 | - | CASSQWNSGANVLTF | TGTGCCAGCAGTCAATGGAATTCTGGGGCCAACGTCCTGACTTTC
- | TRBJ1-5 | 15 | TRBV12-3/TRBV12-4 | many | CASSLRSGVNQPQHF | TGTGCCAGCAGTTTAAGGTCGGGGGTTAATCAGCCCCAGCATTTT
TRBD2 | TRBJ2-5 | 16 | TRBV6-1 | many | CASSEAGGLAEETQYF | TGTGCCAGCAGTGAAGCGGGAGGACTAGCGGAAGAGACCCAGTACTTC
- | TRBJ2-3 | 15 | TRBV18 | - | CASSPEDLGTDTQYF | TGTGCCAGCTCACCTGAGGATCTAGGGACAGATACGCAGTATTTT
- | TRBJ2-7 | 13 | TRBV4-3 | few | CASRPGFPGEQYF | TGCGCCAGCCGGCCGGGATTTCCTGGCGAGCAGTACTTC